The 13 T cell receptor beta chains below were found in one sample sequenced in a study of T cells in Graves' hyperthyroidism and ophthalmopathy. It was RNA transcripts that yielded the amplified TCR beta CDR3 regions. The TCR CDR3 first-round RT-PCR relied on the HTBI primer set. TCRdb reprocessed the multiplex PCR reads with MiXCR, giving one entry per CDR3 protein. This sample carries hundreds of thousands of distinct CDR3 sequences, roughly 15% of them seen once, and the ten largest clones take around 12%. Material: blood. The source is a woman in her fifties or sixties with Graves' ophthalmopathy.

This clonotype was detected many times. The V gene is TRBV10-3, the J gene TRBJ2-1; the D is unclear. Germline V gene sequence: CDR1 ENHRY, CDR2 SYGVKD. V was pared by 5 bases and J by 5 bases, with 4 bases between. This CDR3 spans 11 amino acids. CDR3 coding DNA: TGTGCCATCAGTAAAAACAATGAGCAGTTCTTC. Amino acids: CAISKNNEQFF.

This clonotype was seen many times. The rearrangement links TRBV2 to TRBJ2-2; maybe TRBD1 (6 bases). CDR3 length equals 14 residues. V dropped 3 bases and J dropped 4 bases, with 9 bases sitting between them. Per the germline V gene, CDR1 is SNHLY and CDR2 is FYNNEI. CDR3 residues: CASSDRGGTGELFF. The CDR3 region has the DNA TGTGCCAGCAGTGACAGGGGTGGCACCGGGGAGCTGTTTTTT.

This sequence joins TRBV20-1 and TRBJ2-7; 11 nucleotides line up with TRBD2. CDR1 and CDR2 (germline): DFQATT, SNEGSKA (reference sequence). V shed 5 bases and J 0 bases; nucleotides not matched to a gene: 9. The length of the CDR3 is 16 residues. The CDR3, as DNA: TGCAGTGCTCCAAACCCTAGCGGGAGGCCCTCCTACGAGCAGTACTTC. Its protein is CSAPNPSGRPSYEQYF.

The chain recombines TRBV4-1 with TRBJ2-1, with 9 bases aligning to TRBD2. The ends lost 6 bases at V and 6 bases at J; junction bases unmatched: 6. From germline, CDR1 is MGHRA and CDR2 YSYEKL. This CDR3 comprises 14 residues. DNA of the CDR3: TGCGCCAGCAGGGTGGTAGCGGGAGTCAATGAGCAGTTCTTC. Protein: CASRVVAGVNEQFF.

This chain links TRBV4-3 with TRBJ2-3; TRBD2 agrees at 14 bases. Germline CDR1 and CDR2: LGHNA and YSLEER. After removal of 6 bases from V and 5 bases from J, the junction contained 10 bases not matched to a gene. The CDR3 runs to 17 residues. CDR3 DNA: TGCGCCAGCAGGCGACTAGCGGGAGGGCCGTTGCAAGATACGCAGTATTTT. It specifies CASRRLAGGPLQDTQYF.

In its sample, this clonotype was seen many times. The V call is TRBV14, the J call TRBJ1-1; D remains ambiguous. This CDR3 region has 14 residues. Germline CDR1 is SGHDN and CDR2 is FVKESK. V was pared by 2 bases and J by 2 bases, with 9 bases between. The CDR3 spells CASSQLGYNTEAFF. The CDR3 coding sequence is TGTGCCAGCAGCCAACTCGGGTACAACACTGAAGCTTTCTTT.

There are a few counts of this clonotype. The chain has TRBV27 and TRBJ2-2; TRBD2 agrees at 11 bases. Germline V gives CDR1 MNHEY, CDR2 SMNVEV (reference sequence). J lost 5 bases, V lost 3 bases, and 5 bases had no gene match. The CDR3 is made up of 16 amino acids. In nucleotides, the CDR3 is TGTGCCAGCAGTTTCCTGACTAGCGGGAATACCGGGGAGCTGTTTTTT. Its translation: CASSFLTSGNTGELFF.

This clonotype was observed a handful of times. CDR3 nucleotides: TGCGCCAGCAGCCAAGATCGGACTAGGGGCCCCTACGAGCAGTACTTC. Translation gives CASSQDRTRGPYEQYF. The chain carries TRBV4-3 and TRBJ2-7; 7 nucleotides line up with TRBD2. Germline CDR1 is LGHNA and CDR2 is YSLEER. This CDR3 has 16 amino acids. The V gene end was trimmed by 0 bases and the J gene end by 2 bases; junction bases not matched to a gene: 7.

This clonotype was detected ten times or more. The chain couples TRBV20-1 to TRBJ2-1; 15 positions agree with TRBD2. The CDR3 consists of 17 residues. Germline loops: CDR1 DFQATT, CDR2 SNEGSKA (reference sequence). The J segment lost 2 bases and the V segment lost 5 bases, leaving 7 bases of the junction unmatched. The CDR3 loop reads CSASGTSGRQAYNEQFF. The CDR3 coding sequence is TGCAGTGCTTCCGGGACTAGCGGGAGGCAAGCCTACAATGAGCAGTTCTTC.

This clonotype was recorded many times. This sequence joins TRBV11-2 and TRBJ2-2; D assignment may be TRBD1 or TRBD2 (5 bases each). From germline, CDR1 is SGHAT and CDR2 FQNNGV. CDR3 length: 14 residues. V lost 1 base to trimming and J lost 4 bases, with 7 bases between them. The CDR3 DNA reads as TGTGCCAGCAGCTTAGGAGGGACCACCGGGGAGCTGTTTTTT. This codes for CASSLGGTTGELFF. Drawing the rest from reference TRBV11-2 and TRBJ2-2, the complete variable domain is EAGVAQSPRYKIIEKRQSVAFWCNPISGHATLYWYQQILGQGPKLLIQFQNNGVVDDSQLPKDRFSAERLKGVDSTLKIQPAKLEDSAVYLCASSLGGTTGELFFGEGSRLTVL.

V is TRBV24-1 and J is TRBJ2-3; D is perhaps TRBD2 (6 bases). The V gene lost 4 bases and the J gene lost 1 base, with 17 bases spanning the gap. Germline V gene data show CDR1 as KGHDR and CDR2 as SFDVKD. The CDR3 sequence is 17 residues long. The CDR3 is CATSDAPWSSGTDTQYF. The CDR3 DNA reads TGTGCCACCAGTGACGCCCCTTGGTCTAGCGGCACAGATACGCAGTATTTT.

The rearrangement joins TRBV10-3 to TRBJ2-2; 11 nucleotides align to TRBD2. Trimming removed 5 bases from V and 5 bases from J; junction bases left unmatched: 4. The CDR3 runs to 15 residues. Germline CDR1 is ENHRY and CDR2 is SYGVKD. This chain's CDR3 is CAISIGLAGTGELFF. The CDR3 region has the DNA TGTGCCATCAGTATAGGACTAGCGGGTACCGGGGAGCTGTTTTTT.

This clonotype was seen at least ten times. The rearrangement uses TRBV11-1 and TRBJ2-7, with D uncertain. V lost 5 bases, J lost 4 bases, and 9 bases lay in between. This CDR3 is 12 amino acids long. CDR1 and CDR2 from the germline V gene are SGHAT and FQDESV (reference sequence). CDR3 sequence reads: CASSPVGYEQYF. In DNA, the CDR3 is TGTGCCAGCAGCCCAGTGGGATACGAGCAGTACTTC.